Each of the 27 T cell receptor beta chains below was sequenced from the same sample in a study of T cell changes during pregnancy in multiple sclerosis. Sequencing was performed with immunoSEQ multiplex PCR; in TCRdb, only in-frame clones are kept and a portion is missing. The sample includes tens of thousands of clones, 90% to 95% of them seen just once. The material was peripheral blood, obtained in the third trimester of pregnancy. The receptors derive from a female donor with multiple sclerosis, enrolled in a pregnancy study.

This rearrangement joins TRBV5-8 to TRBJ1-5, with a weak D call TRBD1 (5 bases). The CDR3 has 16 amino acids. Trimming cost V 4 bases and J 1 base, with 15 bases left between them. CDR1 SGHTS and CDR2 YDEGEE come from the germline V gene. CDR3 sequence reads: CASSPGWGPSNQPQHF. The CDR3 DNA reads as TGTGCCAGCAGCCCAGGATGGGGCCCAAGCAATCAGCCCCAGCATTTT.

This CDR3 is CASSLSPPGRGTDTQYF. The CDR3 DNA sequence: TGTGCCAGCAGTTTATCCCCCCCGGGGAGGGGCACAGATACGCAGTATTTT. The rearrangement links TRBV27 to TRBJ2-3, with 7 bases identical to TRBD2. The CDR3 extends over 17 amino acids. The V gene's germline CDR1 is MNHEY and CDR2 SMNVEV (reference sequence). Trimming cost V 0 bases and J 1 base; bases outside gene matches: 7.

This chain's CDR3 is CASNSYRTDTQYF. The CDR3 region has the DNA TGTGCCAGCAATAGTTACCGCACAGATACGCAGTATTTT. V and J are TRBV27 and TRBJ2-3; D not certain. V lost 7 bases and J lost 1, with 9 bases in between. The CDR3 totals 13 residues. The germline gives CDR1 MNHEY, CDR2 SMNVEV (reference sequence).

CDR3 DNA: TGTGCCAGCAGCGTAGCTGGGGAGGGGGGACGTGGAAACACCATATATTTT. Translated, it gives CASSVAGEGGRGNTIYF. The rearrangement uses TRBV9 and TRBJ1-3, with D possibly TRBD1 on 6 matching bases. Germline CDR1 reads SGDLS; CDR2 reads YYNGEE. Trimming left V 0 bases short and J 3 bases short, with 16 bases between. The CDR3 consists of 17 residues.

This chain links TRBV5-1 with TRBJ2-5; D perhaps matches TRBD1 (6 bases). The length of the CDR3 is 13 residues. Trimming left V 5 bases short and J 6 bases short, with 14 bases between. Germline V gives CDR1 SGHRS, CDR2 YFSETQ. CDR3 DNA sequence: TGCGCCAGCAGATACACAGGGTCTCAGACCCAGTACTTC. Translation: CASRYTGSQTQYF.

J is TRBJ2-1 and V is TRBV4-1, with 9 bases lining up with TRBD2. V lost 2 bases, J lost 5 bases, and 4 bases stayed unmatched. This CDR3 is built from 15 residues. Germline V CDR1 and CDR2: MGHRA, YSYEKL. The CDR3 reads CASSQLAGFNNEQFF. The CDR3 bases are TGCGCCAGCAGCCAACTAGCGGGGTTTAACAATGAGCAGTTCTTC.

The CDR3 DNA reads as TGTGCCAGCAGCTTGGGTCGTTCGGAGAACTATGGCTACACCTTC. Residues: CASSLGRSENYGYTF. This rearrangement joins TRBV5-6 to TRBJ1-2; D not resolved. The CDR3 spans 15 residues. V was shortened by 0 bases and J by 2 bases, with 11 bases between the two germline ends. CDR1 is SGHDT, CDR2 YYEEEE, per germline.

V usage is TRBV2 and J usage is TRBJ1-3, with 8 bases matching TRBD1. Trimming removed 6 bases from V and 5 bases from J; junction bases left unmatched: 6. The CDR3 is 14 amino acids. Germline CDR1 and CDR2: SNHLY and FYNNEI. DNA of the CDR3: TGTGCCAGCAGGGACAGGGTCCCTAGAAACACCATATATTTT. Translated, it gives CASRDRVPRNTIYF.

V usage is TRBV5-1 and J usage is TRBJ2-5, with 7 bases matching TRBD2. CDR1 and CDR2 from the germline V gene are SGHRS and YFSETQ. After removal of 3 bases from V and 5 bases from J, the junction contained 7 bases not matched to a gene. CDR3 length: 14 residues. CDR3 sequence reads: CASSSGLFEETQYF. CDR3 DNA: TGCGCCAGCAGCTCGGGACTATTTGAGGAGACCCAGTACTTC.

This rearrangement joins TRBV9 to TRBJ1-1; D call uncertain. The CDR3 runs 15 residues. V was cut by 3 bases and J by 6 bases, with 18 bases left in between. Germline-derived CDR1 and CDR2 are SGDLS and YYNGEE. CDR3 nucleotide sequence: TGTGCCAGCAGCGCAAACAGCGGCCCCTCGGCTGAAGCTTTCTTT. Encoded protein: CASSANSGPSAEAFF.

On this clone: The junction shows a germline mismatch at one end, possibly a read error. This chain links TRBV6-5 with TRBJ1-1, with 8 bases aligning to TRBD1. The CDR3 sequence is 15 residues long. The V gene's germline CDR1 is MNHEY and CDR2 SVGAGI. CDR3 loop: CARRRQGKLNTEAFF. The CDR3 DNA reads TGTGCCCGCAGACGACAGGGGAAGCTGAACACTGAAGCTTTCTTT.

The chain employs TRBV6-5 and TRBJ2-7, with TRBD2 matching over 8 bases. V dropped 8 bases and J dropped 7; count of bases not matched to a gene: 13. CDR3 length: 14 residues. Germline V CDR1 and CDR2: MNHEY, SVGAGI. As DNA, the CDR3 is TGTGCCAGCCTTAAAGGCCCCGGGACTAGGGAGCAGTACTTC. Amino acid sequence: CASLKGPGTREQYF.

V is TRBV7-3 and J is TRBJ2-3; no clear D gene. Germline CDR1 reads SGHTA; CDR2 reads FQGTGA. V lost 4 bases and J lost 6, with 5 bases in between. CDR3 length: 11 amino acids. The CDR3: CASSYSDTQYF. DNA of the CDR3: TGTGCCAGCAGCTATAGTGATACGCAGTATTTT. The full variable domain, rest sourced from reference TRBV7-3 and TRBJ2-3, is GAGVSQTPSNKVTEKGKYVELRCDPISGHTALYWYRQSLGQGPEFLIYFQGTGAADDSGLPNDRFFAVRPEGSVSTLKIQRTERGDSAVYLCASSYSDTQYFGPGTRLTVL.

In this sample, this clone turned up once. The rearrangement joins TRBV7-9 to TRBJ1-2; D not certain. V was cut by 7 bases and J by 6 bases, with 21 bases left in between. The CDR3 totals 15 residues. Per the germline V gene, CDR1 is SEHNR and CDR2 is FQNEAQ (reference sequence). In DNA, the CDR3 is TGTGCCAGCACCCCCGCCGCTCGGGTACGGGATGGCTACACCTTC. It codes for CASTPAARVRDGYTF.

The chain couples TRBV14 to TRBJ2-5; 12 bases map to TRBD2. The CDR3 sequence is 15 residues long. Germline loops: CDR1 SGHDN, CDR2 FVKESK. Germline trimming cut 1 base from V and 3 bases from J; bases unmatched to any gene: 0. Written as DNA, the CDR3 is TGTGCCAGCAGCCAAGGACTAGCGGGAGAAGAGACCCAGTACTTC. As protein: CASSQGLAGEETQYF.

The chain uses TRBV7-9 and TRBJ1-1; perhaps TRBD1 as D (6 bases). Germline assignment: CDR1 SEHNR and CDR2 FQNEAQ (reference sequence). The ends were cut back, 11 bases at V and 0 bases at J, with 10 bases in the middle. The CDR3 runs 12 residues. DNA for the CDR3: TGTGCCGTTACAGGGTTGAACACTGAAGCTTTCTTT. Translating it yields CAVTGLNTEAFF.

This clone was counted once. One junction end does not reproduce the germline sequence, and a read error may be involved. The chain couples TRBV5-5 to TRBJ1-6, with no clear D. The CDR3 sequence is 16 residues long. Germline V CDR1 and CDR2: SGHKS, YYEKEE (reference sequence). The CDR3 DNA reads as TGTGCCAGCAGCTTGGGAGAGGGATCCTTTAATTCACCCCTCCACTTT. Protein product: CASSLGEGSFNSPLHF. Full variable domain (outside the CDR3, taken from reference TRBV5-5 and TRBJ1-6): DAGVTQSPTHLIKTRGQQVTLRCSPISGHKSVSWYQQVLGQGPQFIFQYYEKEERGRGNFPDRFSARQFPNYSSELNVNALLLGDSALYLCASSLGEGSFNSPLHFGNGTRLTVT.

The V and J genes are TRBV2 and TRBJ2-3; 9 bases map to TRBD1. The CDR3 length is 16 residues. The germline gives CDR1 SNHLY, CDR2 FYNNEI. Losses at the gene ends were 6 bases for V and 3 bases for J; bases not matched to a gene: 10. CDR3 DNA sequence: TGTGCCAGCAGATTGGGACAGGGAAGGGGGACAGATACGCAGTATTTT. This encodes CASRLGQGRGTDTQYF.

The gene calls are TRBV4-1 and TRBJ1-1; D possibly corresponds to TRBD1 (6 bases). Germline V gene data show CDR1 as MGHRA and CDR2 as YSYEKL. The CDR3 spans 13 residues. Trimming took 5 bases from V and 6 from J, leaving 13 bases between them. DNA of the CDR3: TGCGCCAGCAGCTTCGTAGAGGGGGCTGAAGCTTTCTTT. It translates to CASSFVEGAEAFF.

V usage is TRBV18 and J usage is TRBJ2-2; D possibly corresponds to TRBD2 (5 bases). V lost 2 bases, J lost 2 bases, and 9 bases lay in between. CDR3 size: 15 residues. Germline assignment: CDR1 KGHSH and CDR2 LQKENI. CDR3 sequence: CASSPTRTNTGELFF. CDR3 DNA sequence: TGTGCCAGCTCACCAACTAGGACCAACACCGGGGAGCTGTTTTTT.

This chain connects TRBV14 to TRBJ2-7; the D is unclear. This CDR3 spans 13 amino acids. With 0 bases removed from V and 3 bases from J, the gap between germline ends came to 6 bases. Germline V gene sequence: CDR1 SGHDN, CDR2 FVKESK. This CDR3 is CASSQDPVYEQYF. DNA of the CDR3: TGTGCCAGCAGCCAAGATCCGGTCTACGAGCAGTACTTC.

This chain uses TRBV5-6 with TRBJ1-5; 8 positions agree with TRBD1. This CDR3 spans 15 amino acids. The junction had 5 bases not matched to a gene; V was cut back by 3 bases and J by 3 bases. In germline, CDR1 is SGHDT, CDR2 YYEEEE. The CDR3 is CASSSGTGFNQPQHF. DNA for the CDR3: TGTGCCAGCAGCTCCGGGACAGGATTCAATCAGCCCCAGCATTTT.

This sequence joins TRBV27 and TRBJ1-5, with D possibly matching TRBD1 (5 bases). The CDR3 sequence is 13 residues long. Trimming removed 3 bases at V and 5 bases at J, with 8 bases between. The germline gives CDR1 MNHEY, CDR2 SMNVEV (reference sequence). The CDR3 DNA follows: TGTGCCAGCAGTTTGGGGGGAGATCAGCCCCAGCATTTT. It is translated as CASSLGGDQPQHF.

The chain couples TRBV4-3 to TRBJ1-2; 9 bases are shared with TRBD1. The V and J ends lost 3 bases and 4 bases, in that order; junction bases with no gene match: 6. Germline CDR1 and CDR2: LGHNA and YSLEER. The CDR3 has 15 amino acids. As DNA, the CDR3 is TGCGCCAGCAGCCACAACAGGGGGCTAGTCTATGGCTACACCTTC. Its translation is CASSHNRGLVYGYTF.

The chain joins TRBV2 to TRBJ2-1; 9 bases align to TRBD1. Germline-derived CDR1 and CDR2 are SNHLY and FYNNEI. The V segment lost 8 bases and the J segment 6 bases; nucleotides outside the gene matches: 5. The CDR3 is 13 amino acids. The CDR3 DNA reads TGTGCCAGCCGACAGGGGGATGGCAATGAGCAGTTCTTC. It encodes CASRQGDGNEQFF.

This sequence joins TRBV29-1 and TRBJ1-1; D is possibly TRBD1 (6 bases). The CDR3 is 14 residues long. Germline-derived CDR1 and CDR2 are SQVTM and ANQGSEA. V dropped 8 bases and J dropped 1 base, with 17 bases sitting between them. CDR3 sequence reads: CSPLTGRGNTEAFF. The DNA for the CDR3 is TGCAGCCCTCTAACAGGGAGGGGGAACACTGAAGCTTTCTTT.

V usage is TRBV25-1 and J usage is TRBJ2-1; 12 nucleotides match TRBD2. In germline, CDR1 is MGHDK, CDR2 SYGVNS. Trimming removed 5 bases from V and 10 bases from J; junction bases left unmatched: 6. The CDR3 consists of 14 residues. The CDR3 loop reads CASSRLAGGREQFF. Written as DNA, the CDR3 is TGTGCCAGCAGTAGGCTAGCGGGGGGGCGGGAGCAGTTCTTC.